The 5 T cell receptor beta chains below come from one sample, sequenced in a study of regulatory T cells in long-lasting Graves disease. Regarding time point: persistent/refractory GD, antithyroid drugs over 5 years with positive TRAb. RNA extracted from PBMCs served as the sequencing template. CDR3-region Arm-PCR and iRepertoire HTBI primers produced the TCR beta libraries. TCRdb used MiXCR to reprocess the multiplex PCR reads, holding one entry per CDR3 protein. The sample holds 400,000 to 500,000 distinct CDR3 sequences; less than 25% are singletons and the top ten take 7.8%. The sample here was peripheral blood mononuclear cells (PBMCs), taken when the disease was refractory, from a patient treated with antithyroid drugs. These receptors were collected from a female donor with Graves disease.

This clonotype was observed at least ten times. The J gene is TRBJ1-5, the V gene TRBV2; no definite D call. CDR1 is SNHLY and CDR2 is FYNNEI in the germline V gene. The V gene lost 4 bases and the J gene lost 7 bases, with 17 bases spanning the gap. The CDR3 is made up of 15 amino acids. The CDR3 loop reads CASSGRSVGRQPQHF. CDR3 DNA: TGTGCCAGCAGTGGAAGGTCGGTTGGGAGGCAGCCCCAGCATTTT.

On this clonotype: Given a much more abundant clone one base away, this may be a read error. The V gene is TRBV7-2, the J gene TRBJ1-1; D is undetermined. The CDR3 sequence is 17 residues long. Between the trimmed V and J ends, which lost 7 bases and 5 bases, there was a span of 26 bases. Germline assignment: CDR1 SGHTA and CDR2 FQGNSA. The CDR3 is CASTPERSGRLGTEAFF. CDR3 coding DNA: TGTGCCAGCACTCCAGAACGGAGCGGCCGACTGGGGACTGAAGCTTTCTTT.

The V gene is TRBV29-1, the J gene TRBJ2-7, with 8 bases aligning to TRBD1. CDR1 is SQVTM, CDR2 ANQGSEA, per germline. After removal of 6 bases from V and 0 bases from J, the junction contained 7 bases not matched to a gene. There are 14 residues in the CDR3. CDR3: CSVMGQASSYEQYF. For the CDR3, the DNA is TGCAGCGTGATGGGACAGGCGAGCTCCTACGAGCAGTACTTC.

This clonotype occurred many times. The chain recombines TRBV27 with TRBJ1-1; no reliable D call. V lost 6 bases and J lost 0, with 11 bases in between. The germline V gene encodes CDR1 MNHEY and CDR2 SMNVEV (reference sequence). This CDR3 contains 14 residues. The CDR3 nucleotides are TGTGCCAGCAGGGGAGGTATGATGAACACTGAAGCTTTCTTT. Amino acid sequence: CASRGGMMNTEAFF.

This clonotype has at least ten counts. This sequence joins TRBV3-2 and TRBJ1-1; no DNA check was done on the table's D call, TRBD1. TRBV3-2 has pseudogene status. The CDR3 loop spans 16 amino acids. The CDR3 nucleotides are TGTGCCAGCAGCCACATCGCCCGGACAGGGTGTACTGAAGCTTTCTTT. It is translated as CASSHIARTGCTEAFF.